This T cell receptor (beta chain) was captured by sequencing in a study of cytomegalovirus exposure and HLA in healthy donors. Primers: 60 Vbeta forward and 13 Jbeta reverse. Produced via immunoSEQ multiplex PCR; TCRdb's table is partial and in-frame only. The profile shows approximately 170,000 clones, 60% to 80% of them singletons. Worth noting for this clone: Its antigen is not identified.

Study-wide results and limits: A few CMV-associated chains were confirmed in vitro to be specific for CMV antigens.

The CDR3 contains 15 residues. V was clipped by 0 bases and J by 0 bases, with 7 bases between them. Germline V gives CDR1 SGHNT, CDR2 YYREEE (reference sequence). The source of this sequence is a woman in her twenties or thirties in good health and CMV-seropositive. The chain employs TRBV5-4 and TRBJ2-1; perhaps TRBD2 as D (5 bases). Sequenced: PBMCs. The CDR3 loop reads CASSLAADSYNEQFF. For the CDR3, the DNA is TGTGCCAGCAGCTTGGCAGCGGACTCCTACAATGAGCAGTTCTTC.